This TCR beta chain was sequenced for a study of T-cell reconstitution after alpha-beta-depleted transplantation in children. This clonotype was seen a handful of times. Preparation of the TCRbeta library involved a method that used unique molecular identifiers. From the PCR reads, TCRdb called clonotypes with MiXCR, one entry per CDR3 protein. Altogether hundreds of thousands of distinct CDR3 sequences are present, roughly 10% being singletons, with the ten largest covering 23%. The specimen comprised peripheral blood, sampled 180 days after TCRalphabeta/CD19-depleted stem cell transplant. The TCR comes from a male patient between 2 and 9 years old who had a stem cell transplant for chronic granulomatous disease, so the T cells may come from the graft donor.

The CDR3 loop reads CASSAWTSGTGELFF. DNA of the CDR3: TGTGCCAGCAGCGCCTGGACTAGCGGCACCGGGGAGCTGTTTTTT. The gene calls are TRBV9 and TRBJ2-2; 10 bases are a match to TRBD2. The V gene end was trimmed by 3 bases and the J gene end by 4 bases; junction bases not matched to a gene: 3. There are 15 residues in the CDR3. Germline loops: CDR1 SGDLS, CDR2 YYNGEE.